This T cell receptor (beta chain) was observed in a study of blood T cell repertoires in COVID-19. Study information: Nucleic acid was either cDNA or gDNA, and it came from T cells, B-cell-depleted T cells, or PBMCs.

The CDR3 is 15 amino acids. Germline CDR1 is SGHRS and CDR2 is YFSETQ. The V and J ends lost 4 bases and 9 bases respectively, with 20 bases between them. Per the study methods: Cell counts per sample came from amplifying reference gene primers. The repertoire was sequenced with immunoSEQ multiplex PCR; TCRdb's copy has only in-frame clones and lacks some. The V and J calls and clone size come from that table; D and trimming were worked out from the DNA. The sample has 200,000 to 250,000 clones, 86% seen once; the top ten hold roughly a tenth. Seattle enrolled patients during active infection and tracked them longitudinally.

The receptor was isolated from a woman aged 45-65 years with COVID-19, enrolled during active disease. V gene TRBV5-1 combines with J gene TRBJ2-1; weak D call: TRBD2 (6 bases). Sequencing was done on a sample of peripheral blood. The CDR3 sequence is CASSQTSRESSEQFF. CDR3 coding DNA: TGCGCCAGCAGCCAGACTAGTAGGGAATCAAGTGAGCAGTTCTTC.